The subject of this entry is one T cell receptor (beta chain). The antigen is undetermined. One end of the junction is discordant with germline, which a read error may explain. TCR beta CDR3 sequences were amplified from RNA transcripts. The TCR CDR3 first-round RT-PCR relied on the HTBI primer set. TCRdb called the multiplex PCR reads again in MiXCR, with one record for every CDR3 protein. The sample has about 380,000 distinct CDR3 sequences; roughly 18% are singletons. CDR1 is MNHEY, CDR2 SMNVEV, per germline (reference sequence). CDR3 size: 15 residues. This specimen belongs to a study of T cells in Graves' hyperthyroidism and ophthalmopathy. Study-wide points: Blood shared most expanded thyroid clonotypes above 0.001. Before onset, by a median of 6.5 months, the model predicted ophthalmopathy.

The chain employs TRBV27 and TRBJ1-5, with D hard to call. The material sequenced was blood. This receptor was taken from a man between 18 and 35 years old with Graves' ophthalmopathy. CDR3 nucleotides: TGTGCCAGCAGTTTATACGGGGTCAGTAGTCAGCCCCGGCATTTT. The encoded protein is CASSLYGVSSQPRHF.